The entry below describes one T cell receptor (beta chain). Its antigen is as yet unknown. TCRdb's copy holds only in-frame clones and misses some; the assay was immunoSEQ multiplex PCR. The repertoire has about 150,000 clones, 90% to 95% of them found once; the top ten carry under 1.5%. This sample was included in a study of T cell responses to AZD1222 COVID-19 vaccine. Study results and limitations: Sampled repertoires all dated from after the peak T cell response.

This CDR3 has 15 amino acids. Trimming took 6 bases from V and 5 from J; bases not matched to a gene: 6. CDR1 is MNHEY and CDR2 is SVGAGI in the germline V gene. This sequence originates from an adult in good health. The sequencing here drew on peripheral blood, taken on day 0 of AZD1222 vaccination. This chain links TRBV6-5 with TRBJ1-3; 11 bases are shared with TRBD1. The CDR3 coding sequence is TGTGCCAGCAGCCCCGGGACAGGGGGAAGAAACACCATATATTTT. Translation: CASSPGTGGRNTIYF.